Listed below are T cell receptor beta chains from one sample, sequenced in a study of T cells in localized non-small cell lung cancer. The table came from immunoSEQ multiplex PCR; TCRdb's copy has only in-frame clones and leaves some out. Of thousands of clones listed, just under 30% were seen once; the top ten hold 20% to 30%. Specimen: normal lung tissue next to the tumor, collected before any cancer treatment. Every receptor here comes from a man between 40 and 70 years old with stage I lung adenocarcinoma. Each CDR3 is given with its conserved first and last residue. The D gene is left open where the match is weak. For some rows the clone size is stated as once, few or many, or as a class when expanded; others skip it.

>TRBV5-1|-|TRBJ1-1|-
TGCGCCAGCAGCGAGGGTTTCGGGCAGATGAACACTGAAGCTTTCTTT
CASSEGFGQMNTEAFF
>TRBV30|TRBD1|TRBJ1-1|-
TGTGCCTGGAGACGGGACAGGGGGGTAAACACTGAAGCTTTCTTT
CAWRRDRGVNTEAFF
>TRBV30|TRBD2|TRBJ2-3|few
TGTGCCTGGAGTTCTAAACAACATGGACTAGCGACGCAGTATTTT
CAWSSKQHGLATQYF
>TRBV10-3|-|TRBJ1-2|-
TGTGCCATCAGTGAGTCCCCAGGGGACTATGGCTACACCTTC
CAISESPGDYGYTF
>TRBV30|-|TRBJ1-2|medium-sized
TGTGCCTGGAGTGTAGACAGGTTGACGGATGGCTACACCTTC
CAWSVDRLTDGYTF
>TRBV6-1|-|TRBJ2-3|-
TGTGCCAGCAGTGAAGGGGGGGATGCAGATACGCAGTATTTT
CASSEGGDADTQYF
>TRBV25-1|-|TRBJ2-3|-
TGTGCCAGCGGCCGGGACACCGACACAGATACGCAGTATTTT
CASGRDTDTDTQYF
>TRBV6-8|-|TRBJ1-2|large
TGTGCCATCAGTCCCACGGAGCGGGCAGGGGATGGCTACACCTTC
CAISPTERAGDGYTF
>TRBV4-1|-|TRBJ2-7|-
TGCGCCAGCAGCCAAGACGGCTACGAGCAGTACTTC
CASSQDGYEQYF
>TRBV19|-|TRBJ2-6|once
TGTGCCAGTAGTATATTTCCCACTGGGGCCAACGTCCTGACTTTC
CASSIFPTGANVLTF
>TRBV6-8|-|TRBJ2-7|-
TGTGCCAGCATCAAGGCGGCGCCTTACTACGAGCAGTACTTC
CASIKAAPYYEQYF
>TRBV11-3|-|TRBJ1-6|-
TGTGCCAGCAGCTTAGGGGTTGCGGGCTCCTATAATTCACCCCTCCACTTT
CASSLGVAGSYNSPLHF
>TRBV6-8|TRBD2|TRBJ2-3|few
TGTGCCACCTACCACGGGGGGTTCACAGATACGCAGTATTTT
CATYHGGFTDTQYF
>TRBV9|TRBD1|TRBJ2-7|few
TGTGCCAGCAGCGTGGGGACAGGGCCGGGCGAGCAGTACTTC
CASSVGTGPGEQYF
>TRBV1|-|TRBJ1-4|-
TGCGCCAGCAGTCTAAGAACTAATGAAAAACTGTTTTTT
CASSLRTNEKLFF
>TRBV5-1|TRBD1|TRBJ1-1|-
TGCGCCAGCAGCACTCAGACAGGGAGGGCTGAAGCTTTCTTT
CASSTQTGRAEAFF
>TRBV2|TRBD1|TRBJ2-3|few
TGTGCCAGCAGTTTAACCCCCGGGACAGGGGCAAGGCGAACGCAGTATTTT
CASSLTPGTGARRTQYF
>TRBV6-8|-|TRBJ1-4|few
TGTGCCAGCTTGGGGGTTTGGGATGAAAAACTGTTTTTT
CASLGVWDEKLFF
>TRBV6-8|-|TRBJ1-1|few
TGTGCCAGCAGAAGCAGGGGATCCATGAACACTGAAGCTTTCTTT
CASRSRGSMNTEAFF
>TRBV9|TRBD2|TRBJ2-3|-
TGTGCCAGCAGGCGGACTAGCGGAAGCACAGATACGCAGTATTTT
CASRRTSGSTDTQYF
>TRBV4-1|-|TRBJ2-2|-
TGCGCCAGCAGTCCGGGCTTAAACACCGGGGAGCTGTTTTTT
CASSPGLNTGELFF
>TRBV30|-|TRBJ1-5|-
TGTGCCTGGAGTCTGACCGGGGACCGAAGAGTTAGCAATCAGCCCCAGCATTTT
CAWSLTGDRRVSNQPQHF
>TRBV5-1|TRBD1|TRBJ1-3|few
TGCGCCAGCAGCTTGCAGGGGGATCGCGGAAACACCATATATTTT
CASSLQGDRGNTIYF
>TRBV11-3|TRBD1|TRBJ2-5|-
TGTGCCAGCAGACCTGGACAGGGGACACGAGAGACCCAGTACTTC
CASRPGQGTRETQYF
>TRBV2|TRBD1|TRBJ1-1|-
TGTGCCAGCAGTATAGGGGGCGGAGCTGAAGCTTTCTTT
CASSIGGGAEAFF
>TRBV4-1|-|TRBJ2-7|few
TGCGCCAGCAGCCAAGAAGGGAAGAGCTCCTACGAGCAGTACTTC
CASSQEGKSSYEQYF
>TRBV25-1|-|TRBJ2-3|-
TGTGCCAGCAGTGAATATAGTTTGACAGATACGCAGTATTTT
CASSEYSLTDTQYF
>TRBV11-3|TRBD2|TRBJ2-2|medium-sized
TGTGCCAGCAGCCCCCCTAGCGGGGGTGACACCGGGGAGCTGTTTTTT
CASSPPSGGDTGELFF
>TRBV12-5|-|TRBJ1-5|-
TGTGCTAGTCGACAGGAGAAAGGCAATCAGCCCCAGCATTTT
CASRQEKGNQPQHF
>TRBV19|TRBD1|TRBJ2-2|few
TGTGCCAGTAGAACGGGACAGGGAATGGTCGGGGAGCTGTTTTTT
CASRTGQGMVGELFF
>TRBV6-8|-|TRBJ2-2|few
TGTGCCAGCAGTGACGGGGACACCGGGGAGCTGTTTTTT
CASSDGDTGELFF
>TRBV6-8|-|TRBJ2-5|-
TGTGCCATCAGTCGGGACCAAGAGACCCAGTACTTC
CAISRDQETQYF
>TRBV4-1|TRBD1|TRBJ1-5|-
TGCGCCAGCAGCCAAGGGGGACAGGGCCCCTTGAATCAGCCCCAGCATTTT
CASSQGGQGPLNQPQHF
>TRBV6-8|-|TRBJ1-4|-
TGTGCCAGCAGTGGCGCCCGGGAAGGAAAGTTTTTT
CASSGAREGKFF
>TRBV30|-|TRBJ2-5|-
TGTGCCTGGAGTGTACGGGGGGCCCTGGGAGAGACCCAGTACTTC
CAWSVRGALGETQYF
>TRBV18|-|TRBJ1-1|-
TGTGCCAGCTCCCCGGAACAGGGGAACACTGAAGCTTTCTTT
CASSPEQGNTEAFF
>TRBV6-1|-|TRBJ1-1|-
TGTGCCAGCAGTGAACTCCAACTCGGGCTCCATACCGGTGGGGGTCGTGGGAACACTGAAGCTTTCTTT
CASSELQLGLHTGGGRGNTEAFF
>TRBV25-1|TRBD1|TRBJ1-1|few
TGTGCCAGCAGTGCGGTTGGGACAGCGAAGAACACTGAAGCTTTCTTT
CASSAVGTAKNTEAFF
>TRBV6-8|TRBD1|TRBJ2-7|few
TGTGCCAGCAGTCACGGACAGGGGATCTACGAGCAGTACTTC
CASSHGQGIYEQYF
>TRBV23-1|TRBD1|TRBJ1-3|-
TGCGCCAGCAGTCAAGGGACAGGGGCCGGAAACACCATATATTTT
CASSQGTGAGNTIYF
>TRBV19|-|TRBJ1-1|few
TGTGCCAGTAGTATACCGGCAGGGAGGACTGAAGCTTTCTTT
CASSIPAGRTEAFF
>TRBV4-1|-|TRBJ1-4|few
TGCGCCAGCAGCCAACCCTCGACAGCAACTAATGAAAAACTGTTTTTT
CASSQPSTATNEKLFF